The present entry profiles one TCR beta chain with its context. Its target antigen remains unknown. No clone much larger than this one lies a single base away; base qualities are absent. The immunoSEQ Assay, a bias-controlled multiplex PCR, was used to amplify TCRbeta CDR3 regions from genomic DNA. Turning to the authors' computational methods: Nucleated cell counts per sample were estimated from amplification of reference gene primers within the assay. Sequence reads were collapsed and filtered to measure the absolute abundance of every unique TCRbeta CDR3 rearrangement. For each sample, productive Simpson clonality was calculated as the square root of Simpson's diversity index over productive rearrangements. TCRdb mirrors the immuneACCESS table, restricted to in-frame sequences. Some clones are absent from its copies; in checked studies, under half trace to an unresolved V gene, and the reason for the others is unknown. V and J calls and clone size are as listed in that table; D and trimming were resolved from the DNA. This sample has under 200,000 clones in its table, and 70% to 90% of those were observed once. The ten top clones hold around 0.99% of the sample.

Whole blood was collected in K2EDTA tubes by collaborating institutions according to the institutions' own protocols. For TCRbeta analysis, collaborators shipped samples in one of three forms: frozen whole blood, isolated PBMCs, or DNA extracted from either of those sample types. This record comes from a study of blood T cell repertoires in COVID-19 (dated by TCRdb to 2019 to 2021). For the wider study: Samples from collaborators originated in the United States, Italy and Spain and spanned both the acute and convalescent phases of COVID-19. The prospective study material was composed of cDNA or gDNA derived from T cells, B-cell-depleted T cells, or PBMCs. The repertoires were released in a freely available public database meant as a resource for research on the immune response to SARS-CoV-2. The dataset comprised deeply sampled blood TCRbeta repertoires from subjects exposed to, actively infected with, or recovered from COVID-19. Samples were obtained from the ongoing ImmuneRACE study (first 160 participants) and from approximately 1,200 subjects provided by 6 global collaborators. Nearly every sample came with metadata listing a de-identified subject ID, COVID-19 status, age in years and sex. HLA class I and class II types, where available, came from metadata supplied by the sample provider rather than from assay-based typing.

The CDR3 spans 16 residues, from the cysteine through the phenylalanine. Only CDR3 DNA is held: 48 bases, read in frame from base 1. The germline V gene gives CDR1 as MGHRA and CDR2 as YSYEKL. V gives up 0 bases and J gives up 3 bases, and the segment between their germline ends measures 14 bases. Overall results and qualifications from the work: The quantity of clinical and demographic metadata differed by source and by participant and was supplied without curation.

The rearrangement joined TRBV4-1 to TRBJ1-1; TRBD1 might be the D gene, on 6 matching bases. The TCR originated in a man between 18 and 29 years old with acute or convalescent COVID-19. Sequenced input: peripheral blood. The sequenced DNA: TGCGCCAGCAGCCAAGAGTGGGGGGGGGCCCACACTGAAGCTTTCTTT. Translated, this gives CASSQEWGGAHTEAFF.